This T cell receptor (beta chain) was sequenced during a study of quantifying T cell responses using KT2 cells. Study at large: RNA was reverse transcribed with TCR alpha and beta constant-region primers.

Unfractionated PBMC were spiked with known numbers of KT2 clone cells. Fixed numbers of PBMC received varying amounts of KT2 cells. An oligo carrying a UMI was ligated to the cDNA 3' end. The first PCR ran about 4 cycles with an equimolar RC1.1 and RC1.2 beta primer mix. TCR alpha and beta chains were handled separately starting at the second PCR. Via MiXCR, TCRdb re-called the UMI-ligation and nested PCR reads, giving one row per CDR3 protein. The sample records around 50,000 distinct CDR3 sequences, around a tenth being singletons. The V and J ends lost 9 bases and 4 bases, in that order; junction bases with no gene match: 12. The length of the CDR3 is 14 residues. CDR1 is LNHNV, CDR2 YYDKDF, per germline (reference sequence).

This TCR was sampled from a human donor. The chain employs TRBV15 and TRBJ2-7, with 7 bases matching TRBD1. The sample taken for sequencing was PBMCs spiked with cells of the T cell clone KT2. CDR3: CATKWDSPLYEQYF. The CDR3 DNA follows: TGTGCCACAAAATGGGACAGTCCTTTGTACGAGCAGTACTTC.